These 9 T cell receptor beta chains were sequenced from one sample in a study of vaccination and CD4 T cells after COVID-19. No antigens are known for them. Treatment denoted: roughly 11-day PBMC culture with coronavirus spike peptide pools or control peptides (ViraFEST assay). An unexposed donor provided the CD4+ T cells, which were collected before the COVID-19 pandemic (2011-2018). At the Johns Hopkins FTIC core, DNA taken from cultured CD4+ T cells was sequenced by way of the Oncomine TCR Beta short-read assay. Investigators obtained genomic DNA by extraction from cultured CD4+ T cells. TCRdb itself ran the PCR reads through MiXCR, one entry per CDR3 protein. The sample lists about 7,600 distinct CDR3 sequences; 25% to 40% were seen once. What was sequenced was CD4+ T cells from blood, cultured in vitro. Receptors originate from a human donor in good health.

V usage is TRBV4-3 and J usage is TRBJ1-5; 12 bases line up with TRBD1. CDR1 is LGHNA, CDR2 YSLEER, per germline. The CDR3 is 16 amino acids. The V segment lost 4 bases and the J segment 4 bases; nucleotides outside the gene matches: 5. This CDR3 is CASSRGTGGLNQPQHF. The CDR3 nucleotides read TGCGCCAGCAGCCGTGGGACAGGGGGCCTAAATCAGCCCCAGCATTTT.

The CDR3, as DNA: TGCAGTGCTAGAGATCCCGACAGGGGCGGCCGTAATGAGCAGTTCTTC. Translated: CSARDPDRGGRNEQFF. The V and J genes are TRBV20-1 and TRBJ2-1; 8 bases line up with TRBD1. CDR1 DFQATT and CDR2 SNEGSKA come from the germline V gene (reference sequence). V lost 0 bases to trimming and J lost 7 bases; unmatched junction nucleotides: 11. CDR3 length: 16 amino acids.

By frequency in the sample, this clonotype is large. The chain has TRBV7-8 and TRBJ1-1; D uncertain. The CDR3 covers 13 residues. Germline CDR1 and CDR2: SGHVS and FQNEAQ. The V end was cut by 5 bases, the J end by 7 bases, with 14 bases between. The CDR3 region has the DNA TGTGCCAGCAGCCCCTATGATGAAGGTGAAGCTTTCTTT. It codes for CASSPYDEGEAFF.

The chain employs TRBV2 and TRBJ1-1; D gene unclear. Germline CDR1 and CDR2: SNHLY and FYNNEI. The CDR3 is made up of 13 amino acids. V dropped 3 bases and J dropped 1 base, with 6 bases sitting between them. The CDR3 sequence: CASSDVGNTEAFF. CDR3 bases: TGTGCCAGCAGTGATGTTGGGAACACTGAAGCTTTCTTT.

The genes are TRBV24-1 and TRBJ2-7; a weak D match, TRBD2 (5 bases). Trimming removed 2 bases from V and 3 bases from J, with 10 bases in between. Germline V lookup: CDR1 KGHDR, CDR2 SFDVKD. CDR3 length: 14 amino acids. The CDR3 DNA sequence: TGTGCCACCAGTGATTCGGCAACTAGCTACGAGCAGTACTTC. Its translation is CATSDSATSYEQYF.

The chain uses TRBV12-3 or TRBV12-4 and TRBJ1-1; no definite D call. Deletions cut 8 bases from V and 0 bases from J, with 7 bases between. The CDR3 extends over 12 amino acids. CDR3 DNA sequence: TGTGCCAGCCAGCGCATGAACACTGAAGCTTTCTTT. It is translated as CASQRMNTEAFF.

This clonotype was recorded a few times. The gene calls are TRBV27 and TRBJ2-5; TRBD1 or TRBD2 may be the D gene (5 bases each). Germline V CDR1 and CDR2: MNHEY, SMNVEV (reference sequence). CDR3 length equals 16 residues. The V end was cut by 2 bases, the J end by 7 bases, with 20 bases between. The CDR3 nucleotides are TGTGCCAGCAGTTTAAAATATGAACGGCCTGGGGGGACCCAGTACTTC. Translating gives CASSLKYERPGGTQYF.

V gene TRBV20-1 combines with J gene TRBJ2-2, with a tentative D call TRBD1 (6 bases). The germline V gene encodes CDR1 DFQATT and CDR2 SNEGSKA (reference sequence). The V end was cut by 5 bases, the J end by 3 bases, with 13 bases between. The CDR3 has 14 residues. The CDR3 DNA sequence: TGCAGTGCTGAGGGGGAGAGGGACACCGGGGAGCTGTTTTTT. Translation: CSAEGERDTGELFF.

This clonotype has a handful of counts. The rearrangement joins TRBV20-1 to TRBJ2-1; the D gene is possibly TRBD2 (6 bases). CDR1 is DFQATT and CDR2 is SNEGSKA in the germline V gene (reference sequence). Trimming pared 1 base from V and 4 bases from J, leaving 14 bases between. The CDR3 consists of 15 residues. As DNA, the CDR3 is TGCAGTGCTAGAGGGGACTTAGTAGGTTACAATGAGCAGTTCTTC. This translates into CSARGDLVGYNEQFF.